Following are 10 T cell receptor beta chains from one sample sequenced in a study of blood T cell repertoires in COVID-19. Produced via immunoSEQ multiplex PCR; TCRdb's table is partial and in-frame only. The top ten hold 0.85% to 0.9% of the sample, which has roughly 250,000 clones, 70% to 90% seen once. Sequenced input: peripheral blood. These receptors all come from a human donor with COVID-19, enrolled during active disease. The donor label of this sample is uncertain.

The J gene is TRBJ2-5, the V gene TRBV30; 9 nucleotides line up with TRBD2. Per germline, CDR1 GTSNPN and CDR2 SVGIG (reference sequence). V lost 1 base and J lost 1; bases outside the gene matches: 4. The length of the CDR3 is 15 residues. CDR3 nucleotide sequence: TGTGCCTGGAGTGGGAGCGGGAGGTCCCAAGAGACCCAGTACTTC. This encodes CAWSGSGRSQETQYF. Looking up the rest from reference TRBV30 and TRBJ2-5 gives the full variable domain: SQTIHQWPATLVQPVGSPLSLECTVEGTSNPNLYWYRQAAGRGLQLLFYSVGIGQISSEVPQNLSASRPQDRQFILSSKKLLLSDSGFYLCAWSGSGRSQETQYFGPGTRLLVL.

The J gene is TRBJ1-4, the V gene TRBV28; D perhaps matches TRBD1 (5 bases). V dropped 1 base and J dropped 8 bases, with 14 bases sitting between them. Per the germline V gene, CDR1 is MDHEN and CDR2 is SYDVKM. The CDR3 consists of 15 residues. CDR3 sequence (DNA): TGTGCCAGCAGTTTATTGAGGGGACTAGGGGAAAAACTGTTTTTT. Translation: CASSLLRGLGEKLFF.

The chain carries TRBV5-1 and TRBJ2-7, with D possibly matching TRBD2 (6 bases). Germline values: CDR1 SGHRS, CDR2 YFSETQ. Deletions cut 4 bases from V and 3 bases from J, with 17 bases between. This CDR3 comprises 15 residues. CDR3 coding DNA: TGCGCCAGCAGCCTTCTCCCAACTAGCAACTACGAGCAGTACTTC. It translates to CASSLLPTSNYEQYF.

The chain employs TRBV7-2 and TRBJ1-1, with a possible D match to TRBD1 (6 bases). V lost 5 bases and J 0 bases, leaving 13 bases between the germline ends. CDR3 size: 15 residues. Germline-derived CDR1 and CDR2 are SGHTA and FQGNSA. The CDR3 coding sequence is TGTGCCAGCAGCCCCCGGACAGCCATGAACACTGAAGCTTTCTTT. Its protein is CASSPRTAMNTEAFF.

In nucleotides, the CDR3 is TGTGCCAGTAGTAGCCGGGGGGAGACTGAAGCTTTCTTT. Translated, it gives CASSSRGETEAFF. The V and J genes are TRBV19 and TRBJ1-1; possible D gene TRBD1, 5 bases. The CDR3 is made up of 13 amino acids. Germline V gene sequence: CDR1 LNHDA, CDR2 SQIVND (reference sequence). The V end was cut by 4 bases, the J end by 5 bases, with 11 bases between.

The chain joins TRBV28 to TRBJ2-3; 8 nucleotides match TRBD2. Germline CDR1 reads MDHEN; CDR2 reads SYDVKM. CDR3 length: 15 residues. J gave up 1 base and V 5 bases, and 5 bases lay outside the gene matches. The CDR3 bases are TGTGCCAGCAGTCGAGCGGGAGTGCGCACAGATACGCAGTATTTT. Its protein is CASSRAGVRTDTQYF.

The chain is built from TRBV6-5 and TRBJ1-2, with a possible D match to TRBD1 (5 bases). Germline V lookup: CDR1 MNHEY, CDR2 SVGAGI. The V end lost 4 bases, the J end lost 8 bases, and 20 bases lay between the germline ends. The CDR3 runs to 15 residues. The CDR3 nucleotides read TGTGCCAGCAGTTCCATGGACACCAGACGGTACGGCTACACCTTC. It is translated as CASSSMDTRRYGYTF.

About this clone itself: Other DNA sequences in this specimen translate into the identical CDR3. The chain is built from TRBV5-1 and TRBJ1-2; tentative D call: TRBD1 (6 bases). CDR3 length: 12 residues. Germline V gene sequence: CDR1 SGHRS, CDR2 YFSETQ. V lost 4 bases and J 3 bases, leaving 7 bases between the germline ends. The CDR3: CASSPGDYGYTF. The CDR3 nucleotides are TGCGCCAGCAGCCCAGGGGACTATGGCTACACCTTC.

V usage is TRBV7-8 and J usage is TRBJ2-7; TRBD2 agrees at 11 bases. The CDR3 has 16 amino acids. Trimming cost V 4 bases and J 3 bases; bases outside gene matches: 8. Germline V gives CDR1 SGHVS, CDR2 FQNEAQ. CDR3 DNA: TGTGCCAGCAGCTCGGGACTAGCGGTAACCGGCTACGAGCAGTACTTC. Translating it yields CASSSGLAVTGYEQYF.

The rearrangement uses TRBV6-4 and TRBJ2-3, with 12 bases lining up with TRBD2. CDR3 size: 16 residues. CDR1 MRHNA and CDR2 SNTAGT come from the germline V gene. Losses at the gene ends were 4 bases for V and 3 bases for J; bases not matched to a gene: 5. DNA of the CDR3: TGTGCCAGCAGTGCCACCGGGACTAGCGGGACAGATACGCAGTATTTT. Translating it yields CASSATGTSGTDTQYF.